This passage covers 16 T cell receptor beta chains from one sample sequenced in a study of shared clonotypes between healthy human individuals. Profiled with immunoSEQ multiplex PCR; TCRdb holds only in-frame clones, not every one. The table records approximately 2,200,000 clones, 93% of them present only once. Positive CCR7 selection of CD45RO-negative cells yielded the naive CD8 cells, and terminally differentiated effector memory CD45RA+ cells were excluded. The material sequenced was naive CD8+ T cells from PBMCs. These receptor sequences come from a man younger than 30 in good health. Some clones in this sample may be carry-over from other donors' samples.

The chain has TRBV2 and TRBJ1-5; D is possibly TRBD1 (6 bases). CDR3 length: 17 residues. Germline V CDR1 and CDR2: SNHLY, FYNNEI. Deletions cut 8 bases from V and 2 bases from J, with 22 bases between. The CDR3 loop is CASGPLQGTWGNQPQHF. The CDR3 DNA reads TGTGCCAGCGGACCCTTACAGGGAACCTGGGGCAATCAGCCCCAGCATTTT.

V is TRBV27 and J is TRBJ2-1; D ambiguous. CDR3 length: 13 residues. Germline lookup yields CDR1 MNHEY and CDR2 SMNVEV (reference sequence). The V end lost 3 bases, the J end lost 3 bases, and 6 bases lay between the germline ends. CDR3 sequence reads: CASSFDFYNEQFF. DNA of the CDR3: TGTGCCAGCAGTTTCGACTTCTACAATGAGCAGTTCTTC.

J is TRBJ1-1 and V is TRBV7-9, with D tentatively TRBD1 (6 bases). This CDR3 comprises 14 residues. Trimming stripped 5 bases from V and 5 bases from J, with 15 bases between. Germline loops: CDR1 SEHNR, CDR2 FQNEAQ (reference sequence). The CDR3 DNA reads as TGTGCCAGCAGCCCCTTCAGGGGCGGGACTGAAGCTTTCTTT. It specifies CASSPFRGGTEAFF. Together with reference TRBV7-9 and TRBJ1-1, the CDR3 gives the full variable domain: DTGVSQNPRHKITKRGQNVTFRCDPISEHNRLYWYRQTLGQGPEFLTYFQNEAQLEKSRLLSDRFSAERPKGSFSTLEIQRTEQGDSAMYLCASSPFRGGTEAFFGQGTRLTVV.

In this sample, this clone turned up once. The J gene is TRBJ2-7, the V gene TRBV7-8; 10 bases fit TRBD1. The CDR3 loop spans 17 amino acids. Germline-derived CDR1 and CDR2 are SGHVS and FQNEAQ. After removal of 4 bases from V and 3 bases from J, the junction contained 12 bases not matched to a gene. The CDR3 DNA follows: TGTGCCAGCAGCTCACAAATTGCCGGGACAGGGGTCTACGAGCAGTACTTC. It codes for CASSSQIAGTGVYEQYF.

The chain uses TRBV6-1 and TRBJ2-7; D is unclear. The V and J ends lost 4 bases and 2 bases respectively, with 9 bases between them. Germline V CDR1 and CDR2: MNHNS, SASEGT. The CDR3 extends over 13 amino acids. The CDR3 loop reads CASSALMTYEQYF. The CDR3 DNA follows: TGTGCCAGCAGTGCTCTTATGACCTACGAGCAGTACTTC.

CDR3 sequence: CASSPQTGLVGYEQYF. Here the CDR3 DNA reads TGTGCCAGCAGCCCCCAAACAGGGTTGGTCGGGTACGAGCAGTACTTC. The V and J genes are TRBV7-9 and TRBJ2-7, with D tentatively TRBD1 (6 bases). Trimming took 5 bases from V and 4 from J, leaving 21 bases between them. The CDR3 has 16 residues. Germline V gives CDR1 SEHNR, CDR2 FQNEAQ (reference sequence).

On this clone itself: A junction boundary mismatches the germline segment, possibly from a read error. The chain employs TRBV23-1 and TRBJ2-3, with TRBD2 matching 8 bases. TRBV23-1 is an open reading frame whose function is uncertain. The CDR3 sequence is 11 residues long. The CDR3, as DNA: TGTCCGGGAGGGCCGACAGATACGCAGTATTTT. Residues: CPGGPTDTQYF.

The chain carries TRBV27 and TRBJ1-5, with 7 bases fitting TRBD1. The J segment lost 2 bases and the V segment lost 3 bases, leaving 10 bases of the junction unmatched. Germline V gene lookup returns CDR1 MNHEY and CDR2 SMNVEV (reference sequence). CDR3 length equals 17 residues. The CDR3 DNA sequence: TGTGCCAGCAGTTTGTACGCTCCGGGACAGCGCAATCAGCCCCAGCATTTT. It is translated as CASSLYAPGQRNQPQHF.

The chain links TRBV27 to TRBJ2-7; 11 positions agree with TRBD2. This CDR3 spans 16 amino acids. Germline assignment: CDR1 MNHEY and CDR2 SMNVEV (reference sequence). Losses at the gene ends were 5 bases for V and 4 bases for J; bases not matched to a gene: 10. The CDR3 loop is CASSPIAGGGFYEQYF. The CDR3 DNA reads TGTGCCAGCAGTCCTATAGCGGGAGGGGGATTTTACGAGCAGTACTTC.

J is TRBJ1-1 and V is TRBV2; D not resolved. Per germline, CDR1 SNHLY and CDR2 FYNNEI. The germline V and J ends were trimmed by 8 bases and 1 base, with 11 bases remaining between them. The CDR3 contains 13 residues. The CDR3 reads CASCPGKNTEAFF. The CDR3 bases are TGTGCCAGCTGCCCCGGTAAGAACACTGAAGCTTTCTTT.

Details on this clone: Other nucleotide sequences from this sample produce the same CDR3. CDR3 nucleotides: TGTGCCAGCAGCTTAGGGTCTATGAACACTGAAGCTTTCTTT. Protein sequence: CASSLGSMNTEAFF. The V and J genes are TRBV7-9 and TRBJ1-1, with D hard to call. Germline lookup yields CDR1 SEHNR and CDR2 FQNEAQ (reference sequence). The CDR3 loop spans 14 amino acids. V lost 1 base and J lost 0, with 6 bases in between.

The chain links TRBV2 to TRBJ1-4; 7 bases line up with TRBD1. Germline V gene lookup returns CDR1 SNHLY and CDR2 FYNNEI. This CDR3 is 13 amino acids long. J gave up 4 bases and V 11 bases, and 7 bases lay outside the gene matches. CDR3 protein: CAFSGTVNEKLFF. CDR3 sequence (DNA): TGTGCCTTCAGCGGGACAGTTAATGAAAAACTGTTTTTT.

This clone showed up just once. CDR3 DNA: TGCGCCAGCAGCCGATCTCGGGATCTCACAGATACGCAGTATTTT. This gives the protein CASSRSRDLTDTQYF. The J gene is TRBJ2-3, the V gene TRBV4-3; D might be TRBD2 (5 bases). This CDR3 is built from 15 residues. Between the trimmed V and J ends, which lost 4 bases and 2 bases, there was a span of 13 bases. Looked up from germline, CDR1 is LGHNA and CDR2 is YSLEER.

This clone was recorded once. The chain combines TRBV5-6 with TRBJ2-7, with 7 bases fitting TRBD1. The germline V gene has CDR1 SGHDT and CDR2 YYEEEE. J lost 2 bases, V lost 3 bases, and 11 bases had no gene match. The length of the CDR3 is 16 residues. The CDR3 loop reads CASSSQTGTEAYEQYF. The CDR3 bases are TGTGCCAGCAGCTCTCAAACCGGGACAGAAGCCTACGAGCAGTACTTC.

This chain connects TRBV5-1 to TRBJ2-7; TRBD2 might be the D (5 bases). Trimming pared 4 bases from V and 2 bases from J, leaving 13 bases between. The CDR3 spans 14 residues. Per the germline V gene, CDR1 is SGHRS and CDR2 is YFSETQ. The CDR3 loop is CASSPLERPYEQYF. The CDR3 DNA is TGCGCCAGCAGCCCACTAGAACGGCCCTACGAGCAGTACTTC.

Only one count was recorded for this clone. The same CDR3 is also encoded by other DNA sequences in this sample. This chain joins TRBV28 and TRBJ2-7; 12 nucleotides agree with TRBD2. This CDR3 has 15 amino acids. The germline CDR1 and CDR2 sequences are MDHEN and SYDVKM. The V gene end was trimmed by 5 bases and the J gene end by 2 bases; junction bases not matched to a gene: 4. The CDR3 loop is CASSLSSGRAYEQYF. CDR3 sequence (DNA): TGTGCCAGCAGTCTTTCTAGCGGGAGGGCCTACGAGCAGTACTTC.